Each of the 31 T cell receptor beta chains below was sequenced from the same sample in a study of graft-versus-host responses after intestinal transplantation. These receptors have no identified antigens. Assay: immunoSEQ multiplex PCR; the TCRdb copy retains only in-frame clones and omits some. The sample has more than 95,000 clones; around 90% are singletons. The input for sequencing was unstimulated CD4+ T cells sorted from spleen or lymph node cells, taken before intestinal transplant. The receptors were sampled from a human donor who received an intestinal transplant.

The CDR3 DNA reads TGTGCCTGGACCCAGCGGGGGGGCCAGCGAGAGACCCAGTACTTC. This encodes CAWTQRGGQRETQYF. The rearrangement links TRBV30 to TRBJ2-5, with 10 bases fitting TRBD2. This CDR3 spans 15 amino acids. The ends lost 4 bases at V and 4 bases at J; junction bases unmatched: 9. Germline CDR1 and CDR2: GTSNPN and SVGIG (reference sequence). Using reference TRBV30 and TRBJ2-5 for the parts outside the CDR3, the full variable domain is SQTIHQWPATLVQPVGSPLSLECTVEGTSNPNLYWYRQAAGRGLQLLFYSVGIGQISSEVPQNLSASRPQDRQFILSSKKLLLSDSGFYLCAWTQRGGQRETQYFGPGTRLLVL.

This rearrangement joins TRBV7-2 to TRBJ2-3; D ambiguous. The CDR3 extends over 13 amino acids. The germline CDR1 and CDR2 sequences are SGHTA and FQGNSA. V dropped 5 bases and J dropped 0 bases, with 6 bases sitting between them. Here the CDR3 reads CASSIPSTDTQYF. CDR3 in DNA: TGTGCCAGCAGCATTCCTAGCACAGATACGCAGTATTTT.

This chain uses TRBV9 with TRBJ2-1; D is possibly TRBD2 (5 bases). This CDR3 is 12 amino acids long. Trimming removed 7 bases from V and 1 base from J, with 6 bases in between. CDR1 and CDR2 (germline): SGDLS, YYNGEE. Written as DNA, the CDR3 is TGTGCCAGCGGGAGTTCCTACAATGAGCAGTTCTTC. Protein sequence: CASGSSYNEQFF.

This clone was observed a single time. This chain uses TRBV28 with TRBJ1-1; TRBD1 agrees at 7 bases. With V trimmed by 3 bases and J by 3 bases, 10 bases remained unmatched. This CDR3 region has 16 residues. Germline V gene sequence: CDR1 MDHEN, CDR2 SYDVKM. The CDR3 DNA follows: TGTGCCAGCAGTTTTGTTCCGGACAGGCCGTACACTGAAGCTTTCTTT. Protein: CASSFVPDRPYTEAFF.

This sequence joins TRBV5-1 and TRBJ1-2, with 9 bases identical to TRBD1. Germline CDR1 and CDR2: SGHRS and YFSETQ. Trimming cost V 7 bases and J 5 bases; bases outside gene matches: 6. This CDR3 has 13 residues. The DNA for the CDR3 is TGCGCCAGCGGGACAGGGAGTCGGTATGGCTACACCTTC. Its translation: CASGTGSRYGYTF.

The V call is TRBV28, the J call TRBJ2-7, with D maybe TRBD2 (5 bases). This CDR3 comprises 15 residues. Between the trimmed V and J ends, which lost 1 base and 3 bases, there was a span of 13 bases. Germline values: CDR1 MDHEN, CDR2 SYDVKM. The CDR3: CASSLSTAGGYEQYF. The CDR3 DNA sequence: TGTGCCAGCAGTTTATCCACGGCCGGAGGCTACGAGCAGTACTTC. Drawing the rest from reference TRBV28 and TRBJ2-7, the complete variable domain is DVKVTQSSRYLVKRTGEKVFLECVQDMDHENMFWYRQDPGLGLRLIYFSYDVKMKEKGDIPEGYSVSREKKERFSLILESASTNQTSMYLCASSLSTAGGYEQYFGPGTRLTVT.

The gene calls are TRBV6-1 and TRBJ2-7, with D uncertain. Germline V gives CDR1 MNHNS, CDR2 SASEGT. Trimming pared 5 bases from V and 3 bases from J, leaving 5 bases between. This CDR3 has 11 amino acids. The CDR3 reads CASSSLYEQYF. The CDR3 DNA is TGTGCCAGCAGTTCCCTCTACGAGCAGTACTTC.

The chain couples TRBV28 to TRBJ2-1; 11 bases match TRBD2. This CDR3 is built from 19 residues. V dropped 3 bases and J dropped 1; count of bases not matched to a gene: 11. Germline V gene sequence: CDR1 MDHEN, CDR2 SYDVKM. Written as DNA, the CDR3 is TGTGCCAGCAGTTTTATTTTTAGCGGGAGGGCCGGGTCCTACAATGAGCAGTTCTTC. It encodes CASSFIFSGRAGSYNEQFF. Combining the CDR3 with reference TRBV28 and TRBJ2-1 gives the whole variable domain DVKVTQSSRYLVKRTGEKVFLECVQDMDHENMFWYRQDPGLGLRLIYFSYDVKMKEKGDIPEGYSVSREKKERFSLILESASTNQTSMYLCASSFIFSGRAGSYNEQFFGPGTRLTVL.

This rearrangement joins TRBV30 to TRBJ2-7; D possibly corresponds to TRBD1 (6 bases). Trimming removed 3 bases at V and 3 bases at J, with 12 bases between. This CDR3 comprises 13 residues. The germline V gene has CDR1 GTSNPN and CDR2 SVGIG (reference sequence). CDR3 protein: CAWRYRARYEQYF. The CDR3 DNA reads as TGTGCCTGGAGGTACAGGGCCCGCTACGAGCAGTACTTC.

This chain uses TRBV19 with TRBJ2-5; 7 bases are a match to TRBD2. The CDR3 loop spans 17 amino acids. V gave up 5 bases and J gave up 5 bases; unmatched junction bases: 17. Germline V gene lookup returns CDR1 LNHDA and CDR2 SQIVND (reference sequence). As DNA, the CDR3 is TGTGCCAGTAGTTCCCGGCTAGCGGTATACCCCTGGGAGACCCAGTACTTC. Encoded protein: CASSSRLAVYPWETQYF.

This clone was seen a handful of times. The chain employs TRBV4-3 and TRBJ1-3; the match to TRBD1 covers 7 bases. CDR1 is LGHNA and CDR2 is YSLEER in the germline V gene. The junction had 2 bases not matched to a gene; V was cut back by 3 bases and J by 0 bases. The CDR3 consists of 15 residues. The CDR3 bases are TGCGCCAGCAGCCAGGACAGGCTCTCTGGAAACACCATATATTTT. Amino acids: CASSQDRLSGNTIYF.

The chain couples TRBV9 to TRBJ2-5; D remains unclear. The germline V and J ends were trimmed by 1 base and 4 bases, with 8 bases remaining between them. The CDR3 covers 13 residues. Per germline, CDR1 SGDLS and CDR2 YYNGEE. CDR3 sequence reads: CASSVSTGETQYF. CDR3 coding DNA: TGTGCCAGCAGCGTATCAACGGGAGAGACCCAGTACTTC.

This clone has just one count. The rearrangement joins TRBV19 to TRBJ1-1; TRBD1 matches at 9 bases. The germline gives CDR1 LNHDA, CDR2 SQIVND (reference sequence). Trimming removed 4 bases from V and 4 bases from J; junction bases left unmatched: 4. The CDR3 extends over 14 amino acids. Here the CDR3 reads CASSRQGVGTEAFF. CDR3 in DNA: TGTGCCAGTAGTAGACAGGGGGTTGGCACTGAAGCTTTCTTT.

The gene calls are TRBV7-2 and TRBJ2-3; the match to TRBD2 covers 8 bases. This CDR3 has 16 residues. The V segment lost 5 bases and the J segment 0 bases; nucleotides outside the gene matches: 7. Per germline, CDR1 SGHTA and CDR2 FQGNSA. This chain's CDR3 is CASSPGGAGSTDTQYF. CDR3 nucleotides: TGTGCCAGCAGCCCGGGGGGGGCGGGAAGCACAGATACGCAGTATTTT. The variable domain in full, with the rest retrieved from reference TRBV7-2 and TRBJ2-3, is GAGVSQSPSNKVTEKGKDVELRCDPISGHTALYWYRQSLGQGLEFLIYFQGNSAPDKSGLPSDRFSAERTGGSVSTLTIQRTQQEDSAVYLCASSPGGAGSTDTQYFGPGTRLTVL.

V usage is TRBV6-6 and J usage is TRBJ2-6; 7 bases align to TRBD1. The ends lost 5 bases at V and 4 bases at J; junction bases unmatched: 5. The CDR3 has 15 amino acids. The germline gives CDR1 MNHNY, CDR2 SVGAGI (reference sequence). CDR3 nucleotides: TGTGCCAGCAGTAGACAGGGAACCGGGGCCAACGTCCTGACTTTC. The encoded protein is CASSRQGTGANVLTF.

The chain couples TRBV18 to TRBJ1-4, with TRBD1 matching 8 bases. The CDR3 is 14 amino acids. Germline assignment: CDR1 KGHSH and CDR2 LQKENI. V gave up 6 bases and J gave up 3 bases; unmatched junction bases: 3. CDR3: CASSRQGSNEKLFF. CDR3 DNA sequence: TGTGCCAGCTCCCGACAGGGGTCTAATGAAAAACTGTTTTTT.

The table lists this clone with a few counts. V gene TRBV6-5 combines with J gene TRBJ1-2; D uncertain. Germline V gives CDR1 MNHEY, CDR2 SVGAGI. The CDR3 is made up of 15 amino acids. V was shortened by 0 bases and J by 7 bases, with 15 bases between the two germline ends. Written as DNA, the CDR3 is TGTGCCAGCAGTTACTCGGATTCCCCCCGCGGTGGCTACACCTTC. It encodes CASSYSDSPRGGYTF.

V and J are TRBV9 and TRBJ2-3; 7 nucleotides line up with TRBD2. Germline V gene lookup returns CDR1 SGDLS and CDR2 YYNGEE. The CDR3 contains 14 residues. V shed 3 bases, J shed 4 bases, and the junction held 5 bases outside the gene matches. The CDR3 protein is CASSARELADTQYF. Here the CDR3 DNA reads TGTGCCAGCAGCGCGCGGGAGTTAGCAGATACGCAGTATTTT.

This chain uses TRBV27 with TRBJ2-7; D is possibly TRBD1 (5 bases). CDR3 size: 16 residues. With 5 bases removed from V and 7 bases from J, the gap between germline ends came to 24 bases. The V gene's germline CDR1 is MNHEY and CDR2 SMNVEV (reference sequence). The CDR3 DNA reads as TGTGCCAGCAGTCGTACCTACACCACAGGTCTGGGAGAGCAGTACTTC. Its translation: CASSRTYTTGLGEQYF.

This chain connects TRBV27 to TRBJ2-3; D might be TRBD2 (6 bases). The CDR3 extends over 15 amino acids. The germline V gene has CDR1 MNHEY and CDR2 SMNVEV (reference sequence). V lost 8 bases and J 2 bases, leaving 17 bases between the germline ends. The CDR3 spells CASLERGTITDTQYF. The DNA for the CDR3 is TGTGCCAGCCTTGAACGGGGGACCATCACAGATACGCAGTATTTT.

V gene TRBV6-8 combines with J gene TRBJ2-5; D is perhaps TRBD1 (6 bases). Trimming shortened V by 4 bases and J by 3 bases, and 24 bases separated the two germline ends. CDR3 size: 18 residues. Germline CDR1 reads MNHGY; CDR2 reads SAAAGT. The CDR3 DNA reads TGTGCCAGCAGTTCCTTTTTACAGGGCCTATTCCACAAAGAGACCCAGTACTTC. Translation: CASSSFLQGLFHKETQYF.

This clone showed up just once. The DNA of the CDR3 is TGTGCCAGCAGTGGGTGGACAGGATCCTACGAGCAGTACTTC. Amino acid sequence: CASSGWTGSYEQYF. V usage is TRBV6-1 and J usage is TRBJ2-7; 7 bases map to TRBD1. Germline V gene sequence: CDR1 MNHNS, CDR2 SASEGT. J was trimmed by 1 base and V by 4 bases; bases with no gene match: 4. The CDR3 has 14 residues.

The chain recombines TRBV19 with TRBJ1-1; D not certain. Germline CDR1 and CDR2: LNHDA and SQIVND (reference sequence). V was shortened by 5 bases and J by 4 bases, with 11 bases between the two germline ends. CDR3 length equals 13 residues. CDR3 sequence reads: CASSWRASTEAFF. In DNA form, the CDR3 reads TGTGCCAGTAGTTGGAGGGCTAGCACTGAAGCTTTCTTT.

Written as DNA, the CDR3 is TGTGCCAGCATTCGAGGAGTTGGAGCCAATGAGCAGTTCTTC. Its protein product is CASIRGVGANEQFF. This chain connects TRBV6-6 to TRBJ2-1, with D uncertain. V was clipped by 7 bases and J by 6 bases, with 16 bases between them. Germline loops: CDR1 MNHNY, CDR2 SVGAGI (reference sequence). This CDR3 comprises 14 residues.

The chain carries TRBV7-8 and TRBJ2-1; 7 nucleotides agree with TRBD1. The CDR3 sequence is 12 residues long. V trimming: 4 bases; J trimming: 9 bases; junction bases outside the gene matches: 3. Germline values: CDR1 SGHVS, CDR2 FQNEAQ. CDR3 loop: CASSSTGVEQFF. In DNA form, the CDR3 reads TGTGCCAGCAGCTCCACAGGGGTTGAGCAGTTCTTC.

DNA for the CDR3: TGTGCCAGCAGGGGCGGGCCAAGGGCAGCTTTCTTT. Translating gives CASRGGPRAAFF. The gene calls are TRBV28 and TRBJ1-1; D not certain. V gave up 6 bases and J gave up 10 bases, with 15 bases separating them. CDR3 size: 12 residues. Germline CDR1 and CDR2: MDHEN and SYDVKM.

The rearrangement joins TRBV6-1 to TRBJ1-1; 9 positions agree with TRBD1. This CDR3 has 13 amino acids. Germline lookup yields CDR1 MNHNS and CDR2 SASEGT. The junction had 3 bases not matched to a gene; V was cut back by 5 bases and J by 5 bases. CDR3 bases: TGTGCCAGCAGTACAGGGGGCTATACTGAAGCTTTCTTT. As protein: CASSTGGYTEAFF.

The rearrangement links TRBV7-3 to TRBJ1-2; the D is unclear. Germline V gene lookup returns CDR1 SGHTA and CDR2 FQGTGA. This CDR3 contains 13 residues. Trimming cost V 5 bases and J 4 bases, with 11 bases left between them. For the CDR3, the DNA is TGTGCCAGCAGCCCAGGCGCCAGCTATGGCTACACCTTC. This sequence encodes CASSPGASYGYTF.

V usage is TRBV4-2 and J usage is TRBJ2-1, with 8 positions matching TRBD2. CDR1 and CDR2 from the germline V gene are LGHNA and YNFKEQ. The length of the CDR3 is 17 residues. V shed 1 base, J shed 0 bases, and the junction held 5 bases outside the gene matches. The CDR3 here is CASSQVPTSGSYNEQFF. In nucleotides, the CDR3 is TGTGCCAGCAGCCAAGTCCCAACTAGCGGCTCCTACAATGAGCAGTTCTTC.

The CDR3 nucleotides read TGTGCCAGCAGCAGGGACAGGGGAGACACTGAAGCTTTCTTT. Encoded protein: CASSRDRGDTEAFF. V is TRBV7-3 and J is TRBJ1-1; 10 bases agree with TRBD1. Per germline, CDR1 SGHTA and CDR2 FQGTGA. This CDR3 has 14 residues. J was trimmed by 3 bases and V by 5 bases; bases with no gene match: 3.

The chain couples TRBV27 to TRBJ2-2; D gene ambiguous. Germline V gene sequence: CDR1 MNHEY, CDR2 SMNVEV (reference sequence). The CDR3 extends over 14 amino acids. Between the trimmed V and J ends, which lost 3 bases and 4 bases, there was a span of 9 bases. CDR3 in amino acids: CASSFLQTTGELFF. CDR3 bases: TGTGCCAGCAGTTTTCTACAGACCACCGGGGAGCTGTTTTTT.